This T cell receptor beta chain was profiled in a study of T cell responses to AZD1222 COVID-19 vaccine. This table comes from immunoSEQ multiplex PCR, and its TCRdb copy is limited to in-frame clones, with some not included. This table has 75,000 to 85,000 clones, around nine tenths appearing once. Trimming left V 3 bases short and J 4 bases short, with 15 bases between. This CDR3 is 15 amino acids long. The germline CDR1 and CDR2 sequences are LNHDA and SQIVND (reference sequence). This sample comprised peripheral blood, obtained 28 days after the second AZD1222 dose. The chain has TRBV19 and TRBJ2-5, with D possibly being TRBD1 (6 bases). The TCR comes from an adult who received the AZD1222 COVID-19 vaccine. CDR3 sequence: CASSMSRGRRETQYF. The CDR3 DNA reads TGTGCCAGTAGTATGTCCAGGGGCAGGAGAGAGACCCAGTACTTC.